The clone carrying this TCR beta chain has only one observation. Its antigen is unidentified. Trimming stripped 8 bases from V and 8 bases from J, with 15 bases between. The CDR3 extends over 12 amino acids. Germline CDR1 is SNHLY and CDR2 is FYNNEI. The authors built TCR beta libraries using iRepertoire HTBI primers and Arm-PCR of CDR3 regions. TCRdb used MiXCR to reprocess the multiplex PCR reads, holding one entry per CDR3 protein. The table shows about 320,000 distinct CDR3 sequences, with over 15% occurring only once. As for time point: newly diagnosed GD, antithyroid drugs for less than 3 months. Researchers made the TCR library from RNA that was extracted from PBMCs. These data originate in a study of regulatory T cells in long-lasting Graves disease. Study findings and constraints: Persistent disease was characterized by preferential usage of TRBV28, TRBJ1-2 and TRBJ2-5.

This TCR came from a female donor with Graves disease. The input for sequencing was peripheral blood mononuclear cells (PBMCs), taken at new diagnosis, from a patient treated with antithyroid drugs. This chain uses TRBV2 with TRBJ1-2; possible D gene TRBD1, 5 bases. CDR3 region: CASCPGPQGYTF. The CDR3 DNA reads as TGTGCCAGCTGTCCGGGACCGCAAGGCTACACCTTC.